This T cell receptor beta chain was sequenced for a study of human T cells and chemical hapten exposure. Overall study: Small differences in pooled library volume mainly drove the variation in TCR yields per sample.

TCRdb redid the calling of the RACE reads with MiXCR, one entry per CDR3 protein. This table holds 180,000 or so distinct CDR3 sequences, about 25% found once. Time point denoted: patch test 3, about 24 weeks after DPC sensitization. Documented treatment: therapeutic diphenylcyclopropenone sensitization with weekly scalp DPC. The germline V gene encodes CDR1 SGHTA and CDR2 FQGNSA. This CDR3 is 15 amino acids long. Trimming removed 4 bases at V and 4 bases at J, with 14 bases between. This chain links TRBV7-2 with TRBJ2-4; D is possibly TRBD1 (7 bases). Material: whole blood, obtained in connection with sensitization to the hapten diphenylcyclopropenone (DPC). The clonotype comes from a woman aged 40 to 50 with alopecia areata. Some clones in this sample may be carry-over from other donors' samples. Written as DNA, the CDR3 is TGTGCCAGCAGCTCACAGACAGGGAGGAAAAACATTCAGTACTTC. Translation: CASSSQTGRKNIQYF.